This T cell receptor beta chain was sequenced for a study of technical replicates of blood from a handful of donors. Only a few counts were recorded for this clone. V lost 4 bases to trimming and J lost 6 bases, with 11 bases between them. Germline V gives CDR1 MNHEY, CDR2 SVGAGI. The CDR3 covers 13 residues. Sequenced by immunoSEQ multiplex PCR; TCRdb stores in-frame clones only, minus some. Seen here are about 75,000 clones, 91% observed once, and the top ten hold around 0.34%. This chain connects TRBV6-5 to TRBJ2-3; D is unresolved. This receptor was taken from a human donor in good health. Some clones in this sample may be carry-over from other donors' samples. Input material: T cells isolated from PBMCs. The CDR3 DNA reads TGTGCCAGCAGTTCAACCTCTATTGATACGCAGTATTTT. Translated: CASSSTSIDTQYF.